The 15 T cell receptor beta chains presented below share a single source sample, sequenced in a study of shared clonotypes between healthy human individuals. Measured with immunoSEQ multiplex PCR; TCRdb has only the in-frame clones, and not every one. The sample contains approximately 2,200,000 clones, more than 85% of which appear only once. CD8 cells classed as naive were CD45RO-negative and positively selected for CCR7, excluding terminally differentiated effector memory CD45RA+ cells. Sequenced: naive CD8+ T cells from PBMCs. These TCRs come from a young man in good health. Some clones in this sample may be carry-over from other donors' samples.

The J gene is TRBJ2-2, the V gene TRBV7-2; D is unclear. CDR1 is SGHTA, CDR2 FQGNSA, per germline. Trimming removed 5 bases from V and 4 bases from J, with 11 bases in between. This CDR3 comprises 14 residues. CDR3 loop: CASSVLRITGELFF. The CDR3 nucleotides are TGTGCCAGCAGCGTCCTACGTATCACCGGGGAGCTGTTTTTT.

Comments on this clone: The same CDR3 is also encoded by other DNA sequences in this sample. The chain carries TRBV9 and TRBJ2-5, with 7 bases that match TRBD2. The V segment lost 0 bases and the J segment 5 bases; nucleotides outside the gene matches: 7. The germline V gene encodes CDR1 SGDLS and CDR2 YYNGEE. The CDR3 loop spans 15 amino acids. CDR3 residues: CASSVVASGRETQYF. The CDR3 nucleotides read TGTGCCAGCAGCGTAGTAGCTAGCGGCAGGGAGACCCAGTACTTC.

The chain recombines TRBV9 with TRBJ2-1; 7 nucleotides line up with TRBD2. This CDR3 spans 16 amino acids. V shed 3 bases, J shed 3 bases, and the junction held 9 bases outside the gene matches. Germline CDR1 SGDLS, CDR2 YYNGEE. CDR3 DNA sequence: TGTGCCAGCAGCGGGAGCGGGATCCGGAACTACAATGAGCAGTTCTTC. This encodes CASSGSGIRNYNEQFF. Full variable domain (rest looked up from reference TRBV9 and TRBJ2-1): DSGVTQTPKHLITATGQRVTLRCSPRSGDLSVYWYQQSLDQGLQFLIQYYNGEERAKGNILERFSAQQFPDLHSELNLSSLELGDSALYFCASSGSGIRNYNEQFFGPGTRLTVL.

The CDR3, as DNA: TGTGCCAGCACCGGCGGGACTAGCGGTAAACTAGCCTACAATGAGCAGTTCTTC. Translation: CASTGGTSGKLAYNEQFF. J is TRBJ2-1 and V is TRBV9, with TRBD2 matching over 11 bases. CDR3 length equals 18 residues. CDR1 is SGDLS and CDR2 is YYNGEE in the germline V gene. J was trimmed by 2 bases and V by 6 bases; bases with no gene match: 13.

The chain couples TRBV28 to TRBJ2-1, with 7 nucleotides matching TRBD2. Germline V gives CDR1 MDHEN, CDR2 SYDVKM. V lost 6 bases to trimming and J lost 3 bases; unmatched junction nucleotides: 8. The CDR3 consists of 15 residues. This CDR3 is CASRGRTRGYNEQFF. CDR3 bases: TGTGCCAGCAGAGGTAGGACTAGGGGCTACAATGAGCAGTTCTTC. The full variable domain, rest sourced from reference TRBV28 and TRBJ2-1, is DVKVTQSSRYLVKRTGEKVFLECVQDMDHENMFWYRQDPGLGLRLIYFSYDVKMKEKGDIPEGYSVSREKKERFSLILESASTNQTSMYLCASRGRTRGYNEQFFGPGTRLTVL.

This clone appeared a few times. The rearrangement links TRBV29-1 to TRBJ1-1; D remains unclear. The CDR3 is 10 residues long. The germline CDR1 and CDR2 sequences are SQVTM and ANQGSEA. Trimming removed 6 bases from V and 6 bases from J, with 8 bases in between. In DNA, the CDR3 is TGCAGCGTCCCCGGGGCTGAAGCTTTCTTT. Translated, it gives CSVPGAEAFF.

This chain links TRBV5-1 with TRBJ1-1; D uncertain. The CDR3 extends over 13 amino acids. CDR1 and CDR2 (germline): SGHRS, YFSETQ. The ends were cut back, 1 base at V and 4 bases at J, with 8 bases in the middle. CDR3 loop: CASSLSGFTEAFF. The CDR3 bases are TGCGCCAGCAGCTTGTCCGGTTTCACTGAAGCTTTCTTT.

The rearrangement joins TRBV7-8 to TRBJ2-1; 8 bases agree with TRBD2. The germline V gene encodes CDR1 SGHVS and CDR2 FQNEAQ. V shed 4 bases, J shed 6 bases, and the junction held 14 bases outside the gene matches. The CDR3 covers 17 residues. The CDR3 here is CASSSPGLGRWGNEQFF. CDR3 coding DNA: TGTGCCAGCAGCTCACCGGGACTAGGGAGGTGGGGCAATGAGCAGTTCTTC.

As regards this clone: The sample contains more than one DNA sequence encoding this CDR3. The J gene is TRBJ1-2, the V gene TRBV30, with a tentative D call TRBD1 (5 bases). This CDR3 has 13 residues. V was clipped by 2 bases and J by 8 bases, with 15 bases between them. The germline gives CDR1 GTSNPN, CDR2 SVGIG (reference sequence). The CDR3 sequence: CAWSPGSLGGYTF. DNA for the CDR3: TGTGCCTGGAGTCCAGGGAGTCTAGGAGGCTACACCTTC.

The genes are TRBV6-6 and TRBJ1-1, with no clear D. From germline, CDR1 is MNHNY and CDR2 SVGAGI (reference sequence). The V end lost 6 bases, the J end lost 4 bases, and 9 bases lay between the germline ends. There are 12 residues in the CDR3. CDR3 in amino acids: CASRPWGTEAFF. The DNA of the CDR3 is TGTGCCAGCAGACCTTGGGGCACTGAAGCTTTCTTT.

The chain couples TRBV10-3 to TRBJ1-5; tentative D call: TRBD1 (5 bases). In germline, CDR1 is ENHRY, CDR2 SYGVKD. V gave up 4 bases and J gave up 8 bases, with 12 bases separating them. The CDR3 extends over 13 amino acids. CDR3 in amino acids: CAISAALGEPQHF. The CDR3 DNA follows: TGTGCCATCAGTGCGGCACTAGGGGAGCCCCAGCATTTT.

J is TRBJ1-1 and V is TRBV7-8, with 9 bases fitting TRBD1. Germline values: CDR1 SGHVS, CDR2 FQNEAQ. The CDR3 loop spans 19 amino acids. Unmatched junction bases numbered 20, after V lost 7 bases and J lost 2 bases. The CDR3 nucleotides read TGTGCCAGCACCCTCCTTCGACCGGGACAGGGACTCGTCAACACTGAAGCTTTCTTT. It translates to CASTLLRPGQGLVNTEAFF.

The chain uses TRBV27 and TRBJ2-2; possibly TRBD2 for D (6 bases). Germline V gene lookup returns CDR1 MNHEY and CDR2 SMNVEV (reference sequence). Trimming shortened V by 3 bases and J by 6 bases, and 11 bases separated the two germline ends. CDR3 size: 14 residues. CDR3 nucleotide sequence: TGTGCCAGCAGTTTCGGGACTCGTCCCGGGGAGCTGTTTTTT. Its translation: CASSFGTRPGELFF.

This clone has a single count. The chain joins TRBV27 to TRBJ2-7; 11 bases are shared with TRBD2. The CDR3 has 18 residues. CDR1 and CDR2 from the germline V gene are MNHEY and SMNVEV (reference sequence). V gave up 5 bases and J gave up 4 bases; unmatched junction bases: 16. Here the CDR3 reads CASSMSGETSGISYEQYF. The CDR3 DNA reads TGTGCCAGCAGTATGTCAGGGGAGACTAGCGGGATTTCATACGAGCAGTACTTC.

J is TRBJ1-5 and V is TRBV27; no reliable D call. The CDR3 consists of 13 residues. Trimming cost V 3 bases and J 5 bases, with 8 bases left between them. CDR1 is MNHEY and CDR2 is SMNVEV in the germline V gene (reference sequence). DNA of the CDR3: TGTGCCAGCAGTTTTGGCCGATATCAGCCCCAGCATTTT. Amino acid sequence: CASSFGRYQPQHF.